This TCR beta chain was sequenced in a study of blood T cell repertoires in COVID-19. Study background: T cells, B-cell-depleted T cells, or PBMCs supplied cDNA or gDNA.

Clinical history as reported by participants underpinned cohort assignment. Participants in the exposed group had met a COVID-19 case in the 2 weeks before joining the study. Generated by immunoSEQ multiplex PCR, the TCRdb table keeps only in-frame clones and is missing some. The data hold 60,000 to 75,000 clones, with roughly two thirds observed a single time. Germline V CDR1 and CDR2: SGHDN, FVKESK. Trimming removed 5 bases from V and 1 base from J, with 8 bases in between. The CDR3 is 13 amino acids. This TCR came from a woman aged 60 to 75 who had been exposed to COVID-19. V and J are TRBV14 and TRBJ1-2; TRBD1 might be the D (6 bases). What was sequenced was PBMCs or T cells enriched from blood (not recorded which). This CDR3 is CASSRQVNYGYTF. As DNA, the CDR3 is TGTGCCAGCAGCAGACAGGTTAACTATGGCTACACCTTC.